The next 6 T cell receptor beta chains were all read from a single sample in a study of cytomegalovirus exposure and HLA in healthy donors. Only in-frame clones appear in the TCRdb table, and some are missing; sequencing was by immunoSEQ multiplex PCR. The sample includes around 400,000 clones, around 86% of them seen just once. The sequencing input was PBMCs. These receptors originate from a woman younger than 35 in good health and CMV-seronegative.

This clone was seen a single time. The chain links TRBV28 to TRBJ1-1, with a possible D match to TRBD1 (5 bases). The CDR3 consists of 16 residues. V was shortened by 1 base and J by 4 bases, with 16 bases between the two germline ends. Looked up from germline, CDR1 is MDHEN and CDR2 is SYDVKM. CDR3 nucleotides: TGTGCCAGCAGTTTATCCGGGACCAGGGAGGGCACTGAAGCTTTCTTT. This encodes CASSLSGTREGTEAFF.

The CDR3 DNA follows: TGTGCCTGGAGAGCGGGCGCTTCCTACAATGAGCAGTTCTTC. Its protein is CAWRAGASYNEQFF. The chain combines TRBV30 with TRBJ2-1, with D maybe TRBD2 (6 bases). This CDR3 comprises 14 residues. CDR1 is GTSNPN, CDR2 SVGIG, per germline (reference sequence). The ends were cut back, 3 bases at V and 1 base at J, with 10 bases in the middle. Supplemented by reference TRBV30 and TRBJ2-1, the full variable domain reads SQTIHQWPATLVQPVGSPLSLECTVEGTSNPNLYWYRQAAGRGLQLLFYSVGIGQISSEVPQNLSASRPQDRQFILSSKKLLLSDSGFYLCAWRAGASYNEQFFGPGTRLTVL.

The chain couples TRBV7-6 to TRBJ1-2, with D hard to call. CDR1 is SGHVS and CDR2 is FNYEAQ in the germline V gene. The length of the CDR3 is 14 residues. The V gene lost 4 bases and the J gene lost 5 bases, with 14 bases spanning the gap. For the CDR3, the DNA is TGTGCCAGCAGCTATGCCAGAGGCGATTATGGCTACACCTTC. It encodes CASSYARGDYGYTF.

The rearrangement uses TRBV7-3 and TRBJ2-3; 16 bases line up with TRBD2. Germline lookup yields CDR1 SGHTA and CDR2 FQGTGA. The CDR3 is 16 residues long. Trimming at V came to 4 bases and at J to 3 bases, leaving 1 base not matched to a gene. The CDR3 region has the DNA TGTGCCAGCAGCTCGGGACTAGCGGGAGGGACAGATACGCAGTATTTT. The encoded protein is CASSSGLAGGTDTQYF.

The chain recombines TRBV27 with TRBJ2-7; 9 nucleotides agree with TRBD2. The germline V gene encodes CDR1 MNHEY and CDR2 SMNVEV (reference sequence). The CDR3 spans 14 residues. Unmatched junction bases numbered 14, after V lost 8 bases and J lost 9 bases. In DNA form, the CDR3 reads TGTGCCAGCGGCGTAGCGGGAGTGTTGTATGGGCAGTACTTC. Translating gives CASGVAGVLYGQYF.

This clone appeared a single time. The chain couples TRBV27 to TRBJ1-5, with TRBD1 identical over 10 bases. The CDR3 has 14 residues. Germline V lookup: CDR1 MNHEY, CDR2 SMNVEV (reference sequence). V lost 5 bases to trimming and J lost 4 bases; unmatched junction nucleotides: 2. CDR3 sequence (DNA): TGTGCCAGCAGTCGACAGGGGGCAAATCAGCCCCAGCATTTT. This translates into CASSRQGANQPQHF.